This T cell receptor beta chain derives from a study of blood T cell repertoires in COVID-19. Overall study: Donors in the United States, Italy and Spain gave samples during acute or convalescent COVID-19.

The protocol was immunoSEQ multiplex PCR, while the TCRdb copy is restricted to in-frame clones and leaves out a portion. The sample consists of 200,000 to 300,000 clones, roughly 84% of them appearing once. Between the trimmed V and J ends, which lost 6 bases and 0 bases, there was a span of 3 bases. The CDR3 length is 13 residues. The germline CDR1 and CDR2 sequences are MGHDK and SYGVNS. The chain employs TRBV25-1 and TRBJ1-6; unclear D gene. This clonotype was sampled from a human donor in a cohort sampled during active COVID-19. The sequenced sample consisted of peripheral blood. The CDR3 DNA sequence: TGTGCCAGCAGGAGCTCCTATAATTCACCCCTCCACTTT. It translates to CASRSSYNSPLHF.